This record concerns one TCR beta chain sequence. This sample is part of a study of technical replicates of blood from a handful of donors. The germline V gene encodes CDR1 GTSNPN and CDR2 SVGIG (reference sequence). This CDR3 has 17 residues. J gave up 5 bases and V 3 bases, and 12 bases lay outside the gene matches. Profiling relied on immunoSEQ multiplex PCR, and the TCRdb table lists in-frame clones only, not all of them. The top ten clones hold about 0.35% of a sample with about 72,000 clones, around 90% of them seen once. The V and J genes are TRBV30 and TRBJ2-3; TRBD2 aligns across 12 bases. The TCR comes from a human donor in good health. Sample: T cells isolated from PBMCs. The CDR3 is CAWSADRLAGGGDTQYF. The CDR3 DNA reads as TGTGCCTGGAGCGCAGACCGTCTAGCGGGAGGGGGAGATACGCAGTATTTT.